In its sample, the clone carrying this TCR beta chain was seen once. The antigen is not known. Assay: immunoSEQ multiplex PCR; the TCRdb copy retains only in-frame clones and omits some. The data show more than 60,000 clones, 75% to 90% seen once. The sample comes from a study of Tregs in tolerant kidney transplant recipients. Unstimulated Tregs (CD4+CD25+CD127-) and CD4+CD25- non-Tregs were sorted from PBMCs. Study conclusions and caveats: The most relevant donor-specific Treg TCRbeta repertoire apparently came from expansion with activated donor B cells.

This specimen consisted of Tregs from blood, obtained before the transplant. This TCR was recovered from a human donor who received a combined kidney and bone marrow transplant.

The CDR3 protein is CASSLGREGTQYF. The CDR3 nucleotides read TGTGCCAGCAGCTTGGGACGGGAGGGGACCCAGTACTTC. This chain connects TRBV11-2 to TRBJ2-5; 8 bases map to TRBD2. V dropped 3 bases and J dropped 7; count of bases not matched to a gene: 4. This CDR3 spans 13 amino acids. Germline CDR1 SGHAT, CDR2 FQNNGV.